Sequencing of this T cell receptor beta chain was carried out in a study of T cells in Graves' hyperthyroidism and ophthalmopathy. J lost 4 bases, V lost 2 bases, and 4 bases had no gene match. Germline loops: CDR1 KGHSH, CDR2 LQKENI. The CDR3 covers 15 residues. Authors of the study amplified TCR beta CDR3 regions from RNA transcripts. The HTBI set primed first-round TCR CDR3 RT-PCR. TCRdb ran MiXCR on the multiplex PCR reads and lists one entry per CDR3 protein. This table has 500,000 to 800,000 distinct CDR3 sequences, about 15% appearing once. Each person with ophthalmopathy scored at least 3 on the Clinical Activity Score, reached NOSPECS grade 4 or higher, and had been ill under 3 months.

The V and J genes are TRBV18 and TRBJ2-1; 8 positions agree with TRBD2. The sequence came from a woman aged 50 to 60 with Graves' ophthalmopathy. Material for sequencing was blood. The DNA of the CDR3 is TGTGCCAGCTCACCATTCCGGGAGGGATACAATGAGCAGTTCTTC. Protein sequence: CASSPFREGYNEQFF.